This T cell receptor (beta chain) was recovered during a study of technical replicates of blood from a handful of donors. The V and J ends lost 0 bases and 1 base respectively, with 10 bases between them. This CDR3 spans 16 amino acids. Germline CDR1 is SGDLS and CDR2 is YYNGEE. The protocol was immunoSEQ multiplex PCR, while the TCRdb copy is restricted to in-frame clones and leaves out a portion. Of approximately 70,000 clones detected, around nine tenths appear once; the ten largest clones hold 0.38%. Sequencing was done on a sample of T cells isolated from PBMCs. The chain employs TRBV9 and TRBJ2-2, with D perhaps matching TRBD2 (6 bases). This receptor was obtained from a human donor in good health. The CDR3 coding sequence is TGTGCCAGCAGCGTAGTAGGTAGCGGGAACACCGGGGAGCTGTTTTTT. Translating gives CASSVVGSGNTGELFF.